This T cell receptor beta chain comes out of a study of cytomegalovirus exposure and HLA in healthy donors. About the study: Previous work identified 90 million to 130 million unique TCR beta sequences from roughly 170 million T cells.

Germline lookup yields CDR1 MNHEY and CDR2 SMNVEV (reference sequence). CDR3 size: 14 residues. With 3 bases removed from V and 4 bases from J, the gap between germline ends came to 11 bases. A multiplex PCR was run with 60 Vbeta primers and 13 Jbeta primers. Produced via immunoSEQ multiplex PCR; TCRdb's table is partial and in-frame only. The table has 120,000 or so clones, 79% seen once. The chain employs TRBV27 and TRBJ2-3; weak D call: TRBD2 (5 bases). Material: PBMCs. The source is a young man in good health and CMV-seropositive. The CDR3 sequence: CASSFSGYADTQYF. The DNA for the CDR3 is TGTGCCAGCAGTTTCTCGGGGTATGCAGATACGCAGTATTTT.